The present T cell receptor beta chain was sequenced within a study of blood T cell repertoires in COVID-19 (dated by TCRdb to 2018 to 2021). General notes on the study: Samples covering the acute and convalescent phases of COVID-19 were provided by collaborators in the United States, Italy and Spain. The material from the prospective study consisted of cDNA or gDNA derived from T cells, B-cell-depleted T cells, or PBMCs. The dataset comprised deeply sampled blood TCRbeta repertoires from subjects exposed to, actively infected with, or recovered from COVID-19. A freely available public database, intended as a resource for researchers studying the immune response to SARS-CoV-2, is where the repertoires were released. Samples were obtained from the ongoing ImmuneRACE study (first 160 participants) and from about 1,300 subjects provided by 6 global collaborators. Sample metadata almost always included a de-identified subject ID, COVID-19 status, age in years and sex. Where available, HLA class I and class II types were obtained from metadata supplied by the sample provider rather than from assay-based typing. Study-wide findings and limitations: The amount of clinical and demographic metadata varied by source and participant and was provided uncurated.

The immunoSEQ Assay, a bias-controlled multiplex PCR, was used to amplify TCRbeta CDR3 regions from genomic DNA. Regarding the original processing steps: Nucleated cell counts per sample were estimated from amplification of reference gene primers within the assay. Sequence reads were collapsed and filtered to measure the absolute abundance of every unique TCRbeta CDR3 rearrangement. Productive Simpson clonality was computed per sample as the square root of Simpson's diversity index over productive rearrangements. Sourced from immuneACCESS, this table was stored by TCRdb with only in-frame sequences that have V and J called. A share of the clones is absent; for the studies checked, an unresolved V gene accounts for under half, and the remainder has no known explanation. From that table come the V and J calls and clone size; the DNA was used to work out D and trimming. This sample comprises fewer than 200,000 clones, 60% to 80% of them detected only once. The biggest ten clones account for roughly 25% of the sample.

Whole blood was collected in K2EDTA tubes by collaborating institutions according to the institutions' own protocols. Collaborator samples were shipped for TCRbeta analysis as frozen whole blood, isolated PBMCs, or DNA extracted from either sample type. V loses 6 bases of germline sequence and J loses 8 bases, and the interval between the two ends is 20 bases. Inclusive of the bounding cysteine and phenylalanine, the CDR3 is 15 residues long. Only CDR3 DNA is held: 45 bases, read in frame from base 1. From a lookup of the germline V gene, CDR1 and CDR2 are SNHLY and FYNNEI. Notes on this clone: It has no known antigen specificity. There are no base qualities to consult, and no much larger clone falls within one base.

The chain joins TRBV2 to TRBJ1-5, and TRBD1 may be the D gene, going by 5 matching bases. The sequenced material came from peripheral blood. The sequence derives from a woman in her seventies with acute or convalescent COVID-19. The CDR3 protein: CASSGLGGLSEPQHF. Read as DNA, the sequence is TGTGCCAGCAGCGGCCTGGGGGGTTTAAGCGAGCCCCAGCATTTT.